The rows below give T cell receptor beta chains drawn from one sample of a study of PD-1 blockade in classical Hodgkin lymphoma. The data were produced by immunoSEQ multiplex PCR, yet TCRdb's version contains in-frame clones alone and is incomplete. The table has about 97,000 clones, over 80% seen once. The specimen was peripheral blood mononuclear cells (PBMCs), collected at baseline. The source is a human donor with classical Hodgkin lymphoma. Both conserved end residues are part of each CDR3. A D gene is named only where the DNA matches it firmly. Expanded clones are given a class, and other clones once, few, many or no size at all.

>-|TRBV7-2|TRBJ1-1|once
CASSFLGTEAFF
TGTGCCAGCAGCTTCCTTGGAACTGAAGCTTTCTTT
>-|TRBV7-2|TRBJ1-1|once
CASSVTGLTTEAFF
TGTGCCAGCAGCGTAACCGGACTGACCACTGAAGCTTTCTTT
>TRBD2|TRBV5-1|TRBJ2-1|-
CASSTGTSEQFF
TGCGCCAGCAGCACCGGGACTAGCGAGCAGTTCTTC
>-|TRBV5-8|TRBJ2-7|-
CASSLRVYEQYF
TGTGCCAGCAGCTTGAGGGTCTACGAGCAGTACTTC
>TRBD1|TRBV4-3|TRBJ1-2|-
CASSRPGQGAGGYTF
TGCGCCAGCAGCCGACCGGGACAGGGGGCTGGTGGCTACACCTTC
>-|TRBV6-4|TRBJ1-1|-
CASSDTGLNTEAFF
TGTGCCAGCAGCGATACAGGGTTGAACACTGAAGCTTTCTTT
>-|TRBV5-4|TRBJ1-2|-
CASSSRRGDAPTPNGYTF
TGTGCCAGCAGCTCCCGAAGGGGGGACGCGCCAACTCCGAATGGCTACACCTTC
>TRBD2|TRBV7-9|TRBJ2-5|once
CASSRFGLAGEETQYF
TGTGCCAGCAGCCGTTTCGGACTAGCGGGAGAGGAGACCCAGTACTTC
>-|TRBV5-8|TRBJ2-5|-
CASSFWSETQYF
TGTGCCAGCAGCTTTTGGTCCGAGACCCAGTACTTC
>TRBD1|TRBV30|TRBJ1-1|once
CAWSTPDRKNTEAFF
TGTGCCTGGAGTACCCCGGACAGGAAGAACACTGAAGCTTTCTTT
>-|TRBV15|TRBJ2-1|-
CATSRDGGGRIFSSYNEQFF
TGTGCCACCAGCAGAGACGGCGGGGGCCGTATTTTTAGCTCCTACAATGAGCAGTTCTTC
>-|TRBV5-8|TRBJ2-7|-
CASSFSYEQYF
TGTGCCAGCAGCTTCTCCTACGAGCAGTACTTC
>-|TRBV5-4|TRBJ2-7|-
CASSADALREQYF
TGTGCCAGCAGCGCGGACGCTCTCCGGGAGCAGTACTTC
>-|TRBV5-6|TRBJ2-4|-
CASSFTGYDIQYF
TGTGCCAGCAGCTTTACAGGGTACGACATTCAGTACTTC
>TRBD2|TRBV7-9|TRBJ2-1|-
CASSRNGLAGEQFF
TGTGCCAGCAGCCGAAACGGACTAGCTGGTGAGCAGTTCTTC
>TRBD2|TRBV9|TRBJ2-1|-
CASSVSGSSYNEQFF
TGTGCCAGCAGCGTTAGCGGGAGTTCCTACAATGAGCAGTTCTTC
>-|TRBV5-4|TRBJ1-2|-
CASSSGGGYTF
TGTGCCAGCAGTTCTGGAGGTGGCTACACCTTC
>TRBD1|TRBV19|TRBJ2-6|-
CASSIRSGGGTGANVLTF
TGTGCCAGTAGTATACGGTCAGGGGGCGGGACTGGGGCCAACGTCCTGACTTTC
>-|TRBV29-1|TRBJ1-1|-
CSALPGGNTEAFF
TGCAGCGCCCTCCCCGGAGGGAACACTGAAGCTTTCTTT
>TRBD1|TRBV6-5|TRBJ1-2|-
CASRSGQGGYGYTF
TGTGCCAGCAGATCGGGACAGGGGGGCTATGGCTACACCTTC
>-|TRBV18|TRBJ1-2|-
CASSLSPLDGANYGYTF
TGTGCCAGCTCACTATCCCCTTTGGACGGAGCTAACTATGGCTACACCTTC
>-|TRBV7-9|TRBJ2-7|-
CASSWDRTSYEQYF
TGTGCCAGCAGCTGGGACCGCACCTCCTACGAGCAGTACTTC
>-|TRBV5-1|TRBJ2-5|once
CASSVTRVGETQYF
TGCGCCAGCAGCGTGACTAGGGTTGGGGAGACCCAGTACTTC
>-|TRBV30|TRBJ1-1|-
CAGAMNTEAFF
TGTGCCGGGGCGATGAACACTGAAGCTTTCTTT
>-|TRBV6-6|TRBJ1-1|-
CASSYGGGVTEAFF
TGTGCCAGCAGTTACGGCGGGGGAGTCACTGAAGCTTTCTTT
>-|TRBV6-1|TRBJ1-5|-
CASRAGKGQPQHF
TGTGCCAGTCGGGCCGGGAAGGGTCAGCCCCAGCATTTT
>TRBD2|TRBV9|TRBJ2-1|-
CASSVRGRTSGRTSYNEQFF
TGTGCCAGCAGCGTTAGGGGGAGGACTAGCGGGAGGACCTCCTACAATGAGCAGTTCTTC
>-|TRBV30|TRBJ2-1|-
CAWSSGNGNEQFF
TGTGCCTGGAGTAGTGGGAACGGCAATGAGCAGTTCTTC
>TRBD2|TRBV28|TRBJ2-1|-
CASSEGLAGASYNEQFF
TGTGCCAGCAGTGAGGGACTAGCGGGCGCCTCCTACAATGAGCAGTTCTTC
>-|TRBV29-1|TRBJ2-7|-
CSVEPGGASYEQYF
TGCAGCGTTGAACCAGGCGGGGCCTCCTACGAGCAGTACTTC
>-|TRBV18|TRBJ1-1|-
CASSPLAGLEGEAFF
TGTGCCAGCTCACCATTGGCAGGGTTAGAGGGTGAAGCTTTCTTT
>TRBD1|TRBV18|TRBJ2-5|-
CASSPPTGLAETQYF
TGTGCCAGCTCACCACCGACAGGGTTGGCAGAGACCCAGTACTTC
>-|TRBV7-9|TRBJ2-5|-
CATDMGGLGETQYF
TGTGCCACCGATATGGGGGGGCTAGGAGAGACCCAGTACTTC
>-|TRBV2|TRBJ2-5|-
CASSEVSPSGAMETQYF
TGTGCCAGCAGTGAGGTGTCCCCTAGTGGGGCAATGGAGACCCAGTACTTC
>TRBD1|TRBV9|TRBJ2-7|-
CASRSGDSSYEQYF
TGTGCCAGCAGGTCCGGGGACAGCTCCTACGAGCAGTACTTC
>TRBD1|TRBV10-3|TRBJ1-2|-
CAISGDRVGYGYTF
TGTGCCATCAGTGGGGACAGGGTTGGCTATGGCTACACCTTC
>TRBD1|TRBV27|TRBJ1-1|-
CASSLVGGLNTEAFF
TGTGCCAGCAGTTTAGTAGGGGGCTTGAACACTGAAGCTTTCTTT
>TRBD1|TRBV7-9|TRBJ2-5|-
CASSTRTGKETQYF
TGTGCCAGCAGCACCCGGACAGGCAAAGAGACCCAGTACTTC
>-|TRBV10-3|TRBJ2-7|-
CAISGRDYEQYF
TGTGCCATCAGTGGTAGGGACTACGAGCAGTACTTC
>TRBD1|TRBV5-1|TRBJ2-5|once
CASSFSGQGQETQYF
TGCGCCAGCAGCTTTAGTGGACAGGGGCAAGAGACCCAGTACTTC
>-|TRBV6-1|TRBJ2-2|-
CAISVQGIGLFF
TGTGCCATCAGTGTCCAGGGAATCGGGCTGTTTTTT
>TRBD1|TRBV10-3|TRBJ2-7|-
CAIRQGIGPYEQYF
TGTGCCATCAGACAGGGGATAGGTCCCTACGAGCAGTACTTC
>TRBD1|TRBV30|TRBJ1-1|few
CAWSVRTGGVYF
TGTGCCTGGAGTGTACGGACAGGGGGAGTATATTTT
>-|TRBV29-1|TRBJ1-3|few
CSARQEGTIYF
TGCAGCGCTCGACAGGAAGGCACCATATATTTT
>TRBD1|TRBV19|TRBJ1-1|-
CASSTSSGGGTEAFF
TGTGCCAGTAGTACCTCCTCAGGGGGCGGCACTGAAGCTTTCTTT
>TRBD2|TRBV19|TRBJ2-1|few
CASSIGGGRASFEQFF
TGTGCCAGTAGTATTGGGGGCGGGAGGGCTTCCTTTGAGCAGTTCTTC
>-|TRBV19|TRBJ1-4|-
CASSIGNEKLFF
TGTGCCAGTAGTATCGGGAATGAAAAACTGTTTTTT